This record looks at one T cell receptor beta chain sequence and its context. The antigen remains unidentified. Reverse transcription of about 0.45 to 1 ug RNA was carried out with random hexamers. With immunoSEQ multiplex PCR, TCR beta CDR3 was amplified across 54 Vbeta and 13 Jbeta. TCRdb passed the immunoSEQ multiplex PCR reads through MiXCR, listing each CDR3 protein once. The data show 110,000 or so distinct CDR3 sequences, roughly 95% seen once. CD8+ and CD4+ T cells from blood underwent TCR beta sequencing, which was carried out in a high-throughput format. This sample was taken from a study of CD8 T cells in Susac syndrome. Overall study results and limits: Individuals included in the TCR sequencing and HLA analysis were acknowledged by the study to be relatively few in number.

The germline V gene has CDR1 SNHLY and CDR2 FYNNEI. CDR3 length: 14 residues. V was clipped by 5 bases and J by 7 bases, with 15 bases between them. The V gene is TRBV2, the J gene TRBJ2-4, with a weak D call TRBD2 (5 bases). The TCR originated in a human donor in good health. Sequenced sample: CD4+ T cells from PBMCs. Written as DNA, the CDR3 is TGTGCCAGCAGTCCGGACTCCGGGGTGAACATTCAGTACTTC. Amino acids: CASSPDSGVNIQYF.